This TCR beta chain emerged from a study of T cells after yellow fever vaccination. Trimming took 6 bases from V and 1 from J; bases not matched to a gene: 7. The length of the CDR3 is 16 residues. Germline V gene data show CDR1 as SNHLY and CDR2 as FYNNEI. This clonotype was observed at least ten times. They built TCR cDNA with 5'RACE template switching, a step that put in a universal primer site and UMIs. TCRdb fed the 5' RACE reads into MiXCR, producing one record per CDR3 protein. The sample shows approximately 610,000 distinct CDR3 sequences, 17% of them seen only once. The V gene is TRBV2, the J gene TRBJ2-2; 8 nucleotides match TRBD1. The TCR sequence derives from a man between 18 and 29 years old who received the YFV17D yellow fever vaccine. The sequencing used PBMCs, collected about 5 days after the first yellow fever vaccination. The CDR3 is CASSEFGQGNTGELFF. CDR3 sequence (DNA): TGTGCCAGCAGCGAATTCGGACAGGGGAACACCGGGGAGCTGTTTTTT.